These 2 T cell receptor beta chains came from one sample sequenced in a study of blood T cell repertoires in COVID-19 (dated by TCRdb to 2020 to 2021). The method was the immunoSEQ multiplex PCR assay. TCRdb took over this immuneACCESS table, retaining in-frame rearrangements with V and J assigned. Such tables are incomplete; in checked studies, under half of the missing clones stem from an unresolved V gene, and the remainder is unexplained. The sample profile shows about 72,000 clones; 80% to 90% of them were found once. Roughly a tenth of the sample comes from the top ten. Input material: peripheral blood. These TCRs come from a man between 65 and 79 years old with active or convalescent COVID-19.

A remark on this clone: Other DNA sequences from this sample encode an identical CDR3 as well. The chain joins TRBV19 to TRBJ2-7; 10 bases map to TRBD1. CDR1 is LNHDA and CDR2 is SQIVND in the germline V gene (reference sequence). This CDR3 spans 14 amino acids. With 3 bases clipped from V and 3 bases from J, the junction kept 2 bases outside the gene matches. This CDR3 reads CASSIGDRGYEQYF. The CDR3 DNA is TGTGCCAGTAGTATTGGGGACAGGGGCTACGAGCAGTACTTC.

This clone was recorded a few times. The gene calls are TRBV19 and TRBJ2-5, with D possibly TRBD2 on 6 matching bases. In germline, CDR1 is LNHDA, CDR2 SQIVND (reference sequence). This CDR3 has 15 residues. Deletions cut 4 bases from V and 3 bases from J, with 15 bases between. This CDR3 is CASSTLSGQKETQYF. For the CDR3, the DNA is TGTGCCAGTAGTACTTTAAGCGGGCAGAAAGAGACCCAGTACTTC.